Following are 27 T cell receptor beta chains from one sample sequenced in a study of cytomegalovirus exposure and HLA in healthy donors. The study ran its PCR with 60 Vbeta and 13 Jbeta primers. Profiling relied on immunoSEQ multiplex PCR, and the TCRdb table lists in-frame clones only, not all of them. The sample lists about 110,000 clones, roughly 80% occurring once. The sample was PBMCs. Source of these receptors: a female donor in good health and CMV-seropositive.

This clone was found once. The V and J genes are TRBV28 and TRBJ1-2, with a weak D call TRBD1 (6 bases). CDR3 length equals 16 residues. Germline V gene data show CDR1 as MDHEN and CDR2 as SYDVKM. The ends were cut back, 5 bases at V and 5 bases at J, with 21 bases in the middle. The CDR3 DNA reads TGTGCCAGCAGTATCAACCGTGGTACAGGGAATTATGGCTACACCTTC. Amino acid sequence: CASSINRGTGNYGYTF.

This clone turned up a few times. CDR3 DNA: TGTGCCAGCAGCCCGGGGAGTGGGGTTGGGAGACCCCTCCACTTT. Translating it yields CASSPGSGVGRPLHF. V usage is TRBV7-9 and J usage is TRBJ1-6; D gene unclear. Germline CDR1 is SEHNR and CDR2 is FQNEAQ (reference sequence). The CDR3 sequence is 15 residues long. The V end was cut by 5 bases, the J end by 12 bases, with 20 bases between.

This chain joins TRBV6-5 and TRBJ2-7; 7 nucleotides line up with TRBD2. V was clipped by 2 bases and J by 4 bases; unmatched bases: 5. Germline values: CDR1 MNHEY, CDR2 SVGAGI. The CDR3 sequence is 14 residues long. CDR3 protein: CASSYGAGVYEQYF. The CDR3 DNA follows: TGTGCCAGCAGTTACGGGGCGGGAGTGTACGAGCAGTACTTC.

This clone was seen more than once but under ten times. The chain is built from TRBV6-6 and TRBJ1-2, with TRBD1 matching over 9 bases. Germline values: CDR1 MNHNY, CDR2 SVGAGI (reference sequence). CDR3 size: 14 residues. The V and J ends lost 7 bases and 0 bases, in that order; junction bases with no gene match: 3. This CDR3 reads CASTRTGANYGYTF. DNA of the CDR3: TGTGCCAGCACTCGGACAGGGGCTAACTATGGCTACACCTTC.

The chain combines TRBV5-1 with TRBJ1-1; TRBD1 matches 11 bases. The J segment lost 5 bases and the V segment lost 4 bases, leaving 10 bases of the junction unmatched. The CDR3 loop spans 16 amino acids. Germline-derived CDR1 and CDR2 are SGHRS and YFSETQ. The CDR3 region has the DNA TGCGCCAGCAGCCTATGGACAGGGGGCGTTAGGACTGAAGCTTTCTTT. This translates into CASSLWTGGVRTEAFF.

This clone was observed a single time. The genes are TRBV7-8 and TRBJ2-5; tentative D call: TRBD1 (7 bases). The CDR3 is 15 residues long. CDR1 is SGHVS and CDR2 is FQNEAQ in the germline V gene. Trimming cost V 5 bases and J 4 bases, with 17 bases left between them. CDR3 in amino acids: CASSPGQIGGETQYF. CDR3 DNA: TGTGCCAGCAGCCCGGGACAGATCGGGGGAGAGACCCAGTACTTC.

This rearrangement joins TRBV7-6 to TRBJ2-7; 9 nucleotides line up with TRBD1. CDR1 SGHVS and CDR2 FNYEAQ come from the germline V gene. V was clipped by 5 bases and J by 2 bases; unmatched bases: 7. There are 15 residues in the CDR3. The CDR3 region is CASSRETGGPYEQYF. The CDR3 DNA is TGTGCCAGCAGCCGCGAAACAGGGGGCCCCTACGAGCAGTACTTC.

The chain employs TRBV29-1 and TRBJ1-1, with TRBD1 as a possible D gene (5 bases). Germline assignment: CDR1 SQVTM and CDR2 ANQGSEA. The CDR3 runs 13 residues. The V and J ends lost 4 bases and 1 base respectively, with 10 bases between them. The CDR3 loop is CSVVVQGNTEAFF. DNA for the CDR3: TGCAGCGTTGTGGTTCAGGGGAACACTGAAGCTTTCTTT.

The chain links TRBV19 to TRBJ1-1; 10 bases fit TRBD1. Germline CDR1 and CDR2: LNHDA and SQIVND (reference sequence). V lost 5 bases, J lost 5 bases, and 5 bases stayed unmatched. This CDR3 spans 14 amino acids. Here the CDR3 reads CASSLGGQGTEAFF. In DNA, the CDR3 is TGTGCCAGTAGTCTGGGGGGACAGGGGACTGAAGCTTTCTTT.

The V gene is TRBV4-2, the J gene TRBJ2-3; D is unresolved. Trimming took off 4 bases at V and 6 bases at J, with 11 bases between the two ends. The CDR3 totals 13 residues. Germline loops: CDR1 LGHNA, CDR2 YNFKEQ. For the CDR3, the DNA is TGTGCCAGCAGCCCCCTCCCTGTGGATACGCAGTATTTT. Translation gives CASSPLPVDTQYF.

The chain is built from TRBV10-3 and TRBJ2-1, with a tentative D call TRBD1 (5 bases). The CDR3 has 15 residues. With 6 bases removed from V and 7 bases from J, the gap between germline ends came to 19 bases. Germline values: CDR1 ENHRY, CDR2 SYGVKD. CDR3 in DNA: TGTGCCATCAGGCCCGGGCAGGGATATGGGAATGAGCAGTTCTTC. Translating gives CAIRPGQGYGNEQFF.

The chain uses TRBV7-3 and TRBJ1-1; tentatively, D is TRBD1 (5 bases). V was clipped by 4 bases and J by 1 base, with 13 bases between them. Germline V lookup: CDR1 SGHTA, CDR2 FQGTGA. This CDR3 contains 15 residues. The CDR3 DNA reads TGTGCCAGCAGCTCCGTCGGGGGAAAGAACACTGAAGCTTTCTTT. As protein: CASSSVGGKNTEAFF.

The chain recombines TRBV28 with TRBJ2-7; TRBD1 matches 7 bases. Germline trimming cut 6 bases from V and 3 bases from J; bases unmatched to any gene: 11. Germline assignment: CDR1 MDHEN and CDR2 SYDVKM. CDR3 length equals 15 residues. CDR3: CASRGTGTEDYEQYF. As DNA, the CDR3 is TGTGCCAGCAGGGGGACCGGGACAGAGGACTACGAGCAGTACTTC.

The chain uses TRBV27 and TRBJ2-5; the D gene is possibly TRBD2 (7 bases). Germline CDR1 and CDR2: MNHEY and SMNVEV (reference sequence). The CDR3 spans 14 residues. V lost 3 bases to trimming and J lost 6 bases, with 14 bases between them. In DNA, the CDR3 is TGTGCCAGCAGTTTCCGTGAGGGGGGGAAGACCCAGTACTTC. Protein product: CASSFREGGKTQYF.

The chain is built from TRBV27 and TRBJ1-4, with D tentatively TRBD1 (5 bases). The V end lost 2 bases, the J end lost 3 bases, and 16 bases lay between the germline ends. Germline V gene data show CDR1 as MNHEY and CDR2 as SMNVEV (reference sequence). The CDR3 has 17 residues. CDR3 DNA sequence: TGTGCCAGCAGTTTAGCAAGGGGCACCGCCCCTAATGAAAAACTGTTTTTT. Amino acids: CASSLARGTAPNEKLFF.

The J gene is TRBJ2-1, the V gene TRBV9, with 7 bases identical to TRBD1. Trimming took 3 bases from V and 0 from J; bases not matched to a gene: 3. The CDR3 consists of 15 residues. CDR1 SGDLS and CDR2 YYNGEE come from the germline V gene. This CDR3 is CASSATGSSYNEQFF. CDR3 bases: TGTGCCAGCAGCGCGACAGGGAGCTCCTACAATGAGCAGTTCTTC.

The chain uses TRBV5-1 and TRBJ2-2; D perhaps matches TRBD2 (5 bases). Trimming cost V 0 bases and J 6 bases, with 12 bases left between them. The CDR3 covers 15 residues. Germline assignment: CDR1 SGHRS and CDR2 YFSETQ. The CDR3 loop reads CASSLGGSDPGELFF. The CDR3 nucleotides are TGCGCCAGCAGCTTGGGAGGGAGTGATCCCGGGGAGCTGTTTTTT.

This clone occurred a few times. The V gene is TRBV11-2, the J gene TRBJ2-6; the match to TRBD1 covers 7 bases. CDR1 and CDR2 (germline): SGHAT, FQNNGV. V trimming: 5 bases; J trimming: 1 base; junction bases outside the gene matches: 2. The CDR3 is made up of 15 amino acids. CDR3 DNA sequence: TGTGCCAGCAGCGAGGGGGCATCTGGGGCCAACGTCCTGACTTTC. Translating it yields CASSEGASGANVLTF. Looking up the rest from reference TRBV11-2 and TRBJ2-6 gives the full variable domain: EAGVAQSPRYKIIEKRQSVAFWCNPISGHATLYWYQQILGQGPKLLIQFQNNGVVDDSQLPKDRFSAERLKGVDSTLKIQPAKLEDSAVYLCASSEGASGANVLTFGAGSRLTVL.

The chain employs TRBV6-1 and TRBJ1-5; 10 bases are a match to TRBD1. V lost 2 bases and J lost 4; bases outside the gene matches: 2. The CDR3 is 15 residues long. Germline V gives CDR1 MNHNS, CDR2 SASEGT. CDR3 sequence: CASSEPGQGNQPQHF. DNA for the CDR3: TGTGCCAGCAGTGAACCGGGACAGGGGAATCAGCCCCAGCATTTT.

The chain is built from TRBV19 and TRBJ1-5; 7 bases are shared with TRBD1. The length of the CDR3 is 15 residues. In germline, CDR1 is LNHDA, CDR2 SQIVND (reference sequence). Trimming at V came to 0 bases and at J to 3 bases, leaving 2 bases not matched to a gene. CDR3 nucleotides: TGTGCCAGTAGTATAGAAGGGGGCCTCAATCAGCCCCAGCATTTT. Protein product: CASSIEGGLNQPQHF.

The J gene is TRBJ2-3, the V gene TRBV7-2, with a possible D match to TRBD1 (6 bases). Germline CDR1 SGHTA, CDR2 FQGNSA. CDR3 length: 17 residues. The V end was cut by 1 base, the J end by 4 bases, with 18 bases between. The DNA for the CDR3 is TGTGCCAGCAGCTTAGGGGTCAGGGGATGGGCCGCAGATACGCAGTATTTT. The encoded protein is CASSLGVRGWAADTQYF.

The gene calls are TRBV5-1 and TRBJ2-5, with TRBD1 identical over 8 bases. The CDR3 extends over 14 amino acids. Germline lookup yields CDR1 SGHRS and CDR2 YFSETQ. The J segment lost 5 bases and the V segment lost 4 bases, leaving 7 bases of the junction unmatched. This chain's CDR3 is CASSPGQGRETQYF. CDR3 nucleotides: TGCGCCAGCAGCCCAGGACAGGGAAGGGAGACCCAGTACTTC. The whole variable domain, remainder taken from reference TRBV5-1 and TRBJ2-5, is KAGVTQTPRYLIKTRGQQVTLSCSPISGHRSVSWYQQTPGQGLQFLFEYFSETQRNKGNFPGRFSGRQFSNSRSEMNVSTLELGDSALYLCASSPGQGRETQYFGPGTRLLVL.

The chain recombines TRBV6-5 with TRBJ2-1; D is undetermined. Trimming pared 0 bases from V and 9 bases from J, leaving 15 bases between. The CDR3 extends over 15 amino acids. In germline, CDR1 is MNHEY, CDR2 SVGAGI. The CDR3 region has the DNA TGTGCCAGCAGTTACTCATCCAGTCTTGTACGTGAGCAGTTCTTC. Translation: CASSYSSSLVREQFF.

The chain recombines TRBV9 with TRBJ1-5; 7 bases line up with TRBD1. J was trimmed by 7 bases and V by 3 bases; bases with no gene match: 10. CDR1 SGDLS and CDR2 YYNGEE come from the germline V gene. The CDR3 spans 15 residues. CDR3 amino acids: CASSDGTGAGQPQHF. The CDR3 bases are TGTGCCAGCAGCGACGGAACAGGGGCAGGGCAGCCCCAGCATTTT.

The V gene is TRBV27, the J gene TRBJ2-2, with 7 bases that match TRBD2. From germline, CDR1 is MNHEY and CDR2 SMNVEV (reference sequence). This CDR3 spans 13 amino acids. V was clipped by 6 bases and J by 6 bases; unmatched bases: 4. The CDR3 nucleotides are TGTGCCAGCAGCTTCCGGGGGGCCGGGGAGCTGTTTTTT. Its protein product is CASSFRGAGELFF.

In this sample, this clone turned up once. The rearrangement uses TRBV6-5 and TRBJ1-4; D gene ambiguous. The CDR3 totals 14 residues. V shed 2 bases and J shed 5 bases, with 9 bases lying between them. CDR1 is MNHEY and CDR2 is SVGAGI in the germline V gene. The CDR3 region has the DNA TGTGCCAGCAGTTACCAGGCAGAGAATGAAAAACTGTTTTTT. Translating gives CASSYQAENEKLFF.

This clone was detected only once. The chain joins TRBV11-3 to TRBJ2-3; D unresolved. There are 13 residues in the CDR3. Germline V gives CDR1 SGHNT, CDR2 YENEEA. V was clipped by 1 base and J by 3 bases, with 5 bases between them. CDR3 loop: CASSLGGTDTQYF. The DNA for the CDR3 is TGTGCCAGCAGCTTAGGCGGAACAGATACGCAGTATTTT.